A selection of T cell receptor beta chains follows, all from one sample in a study of PD-1 blockade in classical Hodgkin lymphoma. Method: immunoSEQ multiplex PCR; TCRdb's copy keeps in-frame clones and lacks some. The data contain approximately 79,000 clones, 80% to 95% of them singletons. The sequencing used peripheral blood mononuclear cells (PBMCs), collected before the second cycle of nivolumab. The receptors derive from a human donor with classical Hodgkin lymphoma. The CDR3 runs from the conserved cysteine through the conserved F or W. The D gene is left open where the match is weak. Where a row states a size, it is once, few, many or the class of an expanded clone; other rows omit it.

len	abundance	j_gene	v_gene	d_gene	CDR3aa	CDR3nt
14	once	TRBJ2-5	TRBV27	.	CASSLSNAWETQYF	TGTGCCAGCAGTTTATCGAATGCGTGGGAGACCCAGTACTTC
14	.	TRBJ2-1	TRBV7-9	TRBD2	CASSAGTSLYEQFF	TGTGCCAGCAGCGCCGGGACTAGTCTTTATGAGCAGTTCTTC
14	.	TRBJ1-1	TRBV28	TRBD1	CASETGAMNTEAFF	TGTGCCAGCGAGACAGGGGCCATGAACACTGAAGCTTTCTTT
14	.	TRBJ2-7	TRBV7-3	.	CASSLGGELYEQYF	TGTGCCAGCAGCTTAGGGGGAGAGCTCTACGAGCAGTACTTC
17	.	TRBJ1-2	TRBV5-6	.	CASSLWGSPIRGYGYTF	TGTGCCAGCAGCTTATGGGGATCCCCTATTCGGGGCTATGGCTACACCTTC
14	.	TRBJ1-4	TRBV9	.	CASSVEAGREKLFF	TGTGCCAGCAGCGTAGAGGCAGGGCGCGAAAAACTGTTTTTT
14	.	TRBJ2-3	TRBV9	TRBD1	CASSPRGRGDTQYF	TGTGCCAGCAGCCCCAGGGGGCGTGGAGATACGCAGTATTTT
14	.	TRBJ2-7	TRBV5-1	.	CASSVSVNSYEQYF	TGCGCCAGCAGCGTTAGCGTAAACTCCTACGAGCAGTACTTC
15	.	TRBJ1-5	TRBV19	.	CASRIAGGINQPQHF	TGTGCCAGTAGGATAGCTGGGGGGATCAATCAGCCCCAGCATTTT
14	.	TRBJ1-2	TRBV27	.	CASSLSNRLGGYTF	TGTGCCAGCAGTTTATCAAACAGGCTGGGGGGCTACACCTTC
13	once	TRBJ1-1	TRBV7-2	.	CASSPRPGTEAFF	TGTGCCAGCAGCCCAAGACCGGGAACTGAAGCTTTCTTT
15	.	TRBJ1-5	TRBV28	.	CASSLLRKWNQPQHF	TGTGCCAGCAGTTTACTGCGAAAGTGGAATCAGCCCCAGCATTTT
13	.	TRBJ1-1	TRBV27	TRBD1	CASSADRVTEAFF	TGTGCCAGCAGTGCAGACAGGGTCACTGAAGCTTTCTTT
13	.	TRBJ1-2	TRBV30	.	CAWSPQGLGGYTF	TGTGCCTGGAGCCCCCAGGGCCTTGGTGGCTACACCTTC
16	.	TRBJ2-1	TRBV13	.	CASSLGQGISYNEQFF	TGTGCCAGCAGCTTAGGACAGGGTATTTCCTACAATGAGCAGTTCTTC
13	.	TRBJ2-3	TRBV30	.	CAYHQNSRDTQYF	TGTGCCTACCACCAAAATTCCAGGGATACGCAGTATTTT
13	.	TRBJ2-7	TRBV28	.	CASSSRRGYEQYF	TGTGCCAGCAGTTCCCGACGGGGGTACGAGCAGTACTTC
11	.	TRBJ2-7	TRBV20-1	.	CSARVGTAQYF	TGCAGTGCTAGAGTAGGGACGGCGCAGTACTTC
14	.	TRBJ1-4	TRBV27	TRBD1	CASSRQGAGEKLFF	TGTGCCAGCAGTAGACAGGGGGCAGGAGAAAAACTGTTTTTT
13	.	TRBJ2-1	TRBV27	.	CASSNSGPDEQFF	TGTGCCAGCAGTAATTCCGGGCCCGATGAGCAGTTCTTC
15	once	TRBJ1-1	TRBV29-1	TRBD1	CSVRITGGWNTEAFF	TGCAGCGTGAGGATAACAGGGGGCTGGAACACTGAAGCTTTCTTT
12	.	TRBJ2-1	TRBV30	.	CAWGQSYNEQFF	TGTGCCTGGGGACAGAGCTACAATGAGCAGTTCTTC
15	.	TRBJ1-2	TRBV5-1	TRBD1	CASSLETGRSYGYTF	TGCGCCAGCAGCCTGGAGACAGGGAGGAGCTATGGCTACACCTTC
11	.	TRBJ1-2	TRBV13	.	CASSSGGQHTF	TGTGCCAGCAGCTCGGGGGGGCAACACACCTTC
16	.	TRBJ2-2	TRBV2	TRBD2	CASSRAGAVRTGELFF	TGTGCCAGCAGTAGAGCGGGAGCGGTAAGGACCGGGGAGCTGTTTTTT